This T cell receptor beta chain emerged from a study of blood T cells in healthy people across ages. PCR was performed a second time for roughly 6 to 12 cycles using a sample-barcoded 5' primer and a J-beta primer mix. TCRdb reprocessed the 5' RACE reads with MiXCR, giving one entry per CDR3 protein. Here the sample spans approximately 800,000 distinct CDR3 sequences, 58% being singletons. The TCR comes from a man younger than 40 in good health. The sample taken for sequencing was blood.

Here the CDR3 DNA reads TGTGCCACCAGCGGCTTTGGCCTCCTGGGTAATGAGCAGTTCTTC. It yields the protein CATSGFGLLGNEQFF. The chain links TRBV15 to TRBJ2-1; D uncertain. The CDR3 covers 15 residues. Germline assignment: CDR1 LNHNV and CDR2 YYDKDF (reference sequence). The V end was cut by 5 bases, the J end by 7 bases, with 18 bases between. Variable domain in full (rest from reference TRBV15 and TRBJ2-1): DAMVIQNPRYQVTQFGKPVTLSCSQTLNHNVMYWYQQKSSQAPKLLFHYYDKDFNNEADTPDNFQSRRPNTSFCFLDIRSPGLGDTAMYLCATSGFGLLGNEQFFGPGTRLTVL.